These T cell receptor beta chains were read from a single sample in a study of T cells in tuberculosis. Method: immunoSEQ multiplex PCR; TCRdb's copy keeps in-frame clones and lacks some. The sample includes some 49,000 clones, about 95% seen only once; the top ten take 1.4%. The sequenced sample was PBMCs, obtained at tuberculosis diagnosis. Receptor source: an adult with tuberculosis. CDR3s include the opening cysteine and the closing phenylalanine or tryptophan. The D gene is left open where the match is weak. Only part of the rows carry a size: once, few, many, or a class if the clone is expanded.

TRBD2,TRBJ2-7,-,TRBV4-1,CASSQIQGTSASYEQYF,TGCGCCAGCAGCCAAATACAGGGGACTAGCGCTTCCTACGAGCAGTACTTC
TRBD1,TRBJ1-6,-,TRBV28,CASSLAGGNSPLHF,TGTGCCAGCAGTTTGGCAGGGGGTAATTCACCCCTCCACTTT
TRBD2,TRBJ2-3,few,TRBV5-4,CASSSAAGVDTQYF,TGTGCCAGCAGTTCGGCAGCGGGAGTAGATACGCAGTATTTT
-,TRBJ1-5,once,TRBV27,CASSLSGRDQPQHF,TGTGCCAGCAGTTTATCGGGGAGAGATCAGCCCCAGCATTTT
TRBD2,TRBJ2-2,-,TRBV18,CASSPAVAGDWAGELFF,TGTGCCAGCTCCCCGGCCGTTGCGGGAGACTGGGCCGGGGAGCTGTTTTTT
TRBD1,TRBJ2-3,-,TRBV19,CASSNTGTGATDTQYF,TGTGCCAGTAGTAACACCGGGACAGGGGCGACAGATACGCAGTATTTT
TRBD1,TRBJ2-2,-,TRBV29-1,CSVESGTGRGELFF,TGCAGCGTTGAATCCGGGACAGGGAGGGGGGAGCTGTTTTTT
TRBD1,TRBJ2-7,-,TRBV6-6,CASRWTGTYEQYF,TGTGCCAGCAGATGGACAGGGACCTACGAGCAGTACTTC
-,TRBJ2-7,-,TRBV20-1,CSARLVGEQYF,TGCAGTGCTCGACTAGTTGGCGAGCAGTACTTC
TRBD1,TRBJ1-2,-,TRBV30,CAWAPGQKYGYTF,TGTGCCTGGGCCCCGGGACAGAAATATGGCTACACCTTC
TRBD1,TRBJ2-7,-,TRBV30,CAWGTGGRYEQYF,TGTGCCTGGGGAACAGGGGGCCGCTACGAGCAGTACTTC
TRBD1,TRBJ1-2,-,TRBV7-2,CASSPRSRDRGTYTF,TGTGCCAGCAGCCCCCGGTCCCGGGACAGGGGGACCTACACCTTC
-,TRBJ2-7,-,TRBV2,CASSKEPISYEQYF,TGTGCCAGCAGTAAGGAGCCCATCTCCTACGAGCAGTACTTC
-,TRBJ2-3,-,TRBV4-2,CASSQKGPEGTQYF,TGTGCCAGCAGCCAAAAAGGGCCTGAGGGTACGCAGTATTTT
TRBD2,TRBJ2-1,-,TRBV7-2,CASSAAGTSAALEQFF,TGTGCCAGCAGCGCCGCCGGGACTAGCGCGGCGTTGGAGCAGTTCTTC
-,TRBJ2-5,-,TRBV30,CAWRVGETQYF,TGTGCCTGGAGGGTTGGCGAGACCCAGTACTTC
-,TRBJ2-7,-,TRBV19,CASSMSRGTYEQYF,TGTGCCAGTAGTATGTCGCGGGGAACCTACGAGCAGTACTTC
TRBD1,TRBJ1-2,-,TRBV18,CASSPETGVIGYTF,TGTGCCAGCTCACCCGAGACAGGGGTTATTGGCTACACCTTC
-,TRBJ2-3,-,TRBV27,CASRKQGPSYTDTQYF,TGTGCCAGCAGGAAACAGGGCCCATCTTACACAGATACGCAGTATTTT
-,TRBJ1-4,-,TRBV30,CAWSADSFNEKLFF,TGTGCCTGGAGTGCGGACAGCTTTAATGAAAAACTGTTTTTT
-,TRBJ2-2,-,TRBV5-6,CASSYDMVPSGELFF,TGTGCCAGCAGCTACGACATGGTTCCCAGCGGGGAGCTGTTTTTT
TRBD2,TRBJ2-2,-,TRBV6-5,CASSYGGSRTGELFF,TGTGCCAGCAGTTACGGCGGGAGTCGTACCGGGGAGCTGTTTTTT
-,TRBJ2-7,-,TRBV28,CASSLRYEQYF,TGTGCCAGCAGTTTGCGCTACGAGCAGTACTTC
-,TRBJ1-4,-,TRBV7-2,CASRMGGRAEEKLFF,TGTGCCAGCAGAATGGGGGGACGGGCAGAGGAAAAACTGTTTTTT
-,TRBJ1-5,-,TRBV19,CASSLSYSNQPQHF,TGTGCCAGTAGTCTCTCTTATAGCAATCAGCCCCAGCATTTT
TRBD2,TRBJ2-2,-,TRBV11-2,CASSYYSGRGVTGELFF,TGTGCCAGCAGCTACTATAGCGGGAGAGGTGTAACCGGGGAGCTGTTTTTT
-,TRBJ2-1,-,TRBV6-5,CATGVGRNEQFF,TGTGCCACAGGGGTAGGTCGGAATGAGCAGTTCTTC
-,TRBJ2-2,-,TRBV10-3,CAISESGGTGELFF,TGTGCCATCAGTGAGTCGGGGGGCACCGGGGAGCTGTTTTTT
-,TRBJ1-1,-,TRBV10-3,CAISDRVTEAFF,TGTGCCATCAGTGATCGGGTGACTGAAGCTTTCTTT
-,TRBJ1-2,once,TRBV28,CASSSGIFYGYTF,TGTGCCAGCAGCAGCGGGATATTCTATGGCTACACCTTC
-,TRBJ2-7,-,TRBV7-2,CASSPYKPYEQYF,TGTGCCAGCAGCCCCTATAAGCCCTACGAGCAGTACTTC
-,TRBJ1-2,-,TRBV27,CASSFGQFYGYTF,TGTGCCAGCAGTTTTGGACAGTTCTATGGCTACACCTTC
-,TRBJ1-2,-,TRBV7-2,CASSRLTGYYGYTF,TGTGCCAGCAGCCGACTTACAGGGTACTATGGCTACACCTTC
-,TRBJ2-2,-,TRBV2,CASSIRGNTGELFF,TGTGCCAGCAGTATCAGGGGGAACACCGGGGAGCTGTTTTTT
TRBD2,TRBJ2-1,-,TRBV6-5,CASKEAGVVNEQFF,TGTGCCAGCAAAGAAGCGGGAGTCGTCAATGAGCAGTTCTTC
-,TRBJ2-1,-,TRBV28,CASGTAYNEQFF,TGTGCCAGCGGAACAGCTTACAATGAGCAGTTCTTC
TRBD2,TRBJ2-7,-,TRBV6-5,CASSWGLAGEQYF,TGTGCCAGCAGTTGGGGACTAGCGGGCGAGCAGTACTTC
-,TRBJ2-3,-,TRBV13,CASSLESFGGMTDTQYF,TGTGCCAGCAGCTTAGAGTCCTTCGGCGGGATGACAGATACGCAGTATTTT
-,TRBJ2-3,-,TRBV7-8,CASSLAPGPMDTQYF,TGTGCCAGCAGCTTAGCGCCAGGTCCAATGGATACGCAGTATTTT
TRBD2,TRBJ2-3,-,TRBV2,CARSTSGSSNTQYF,TGTGCCAGGAGCACTAGCGGGAGTTCTAATACGCAGTATTTT
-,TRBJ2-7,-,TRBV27,CASGFQQGGPYEQYF,TGTGCCAGCGGTTTCCAACAGGGGGGGCCCTACGAGCAGTACTTC
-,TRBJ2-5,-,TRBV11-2,CASSPGETQYF,TGTGCCAGCAGCCCCGGGGAGACCCAGTACTTC
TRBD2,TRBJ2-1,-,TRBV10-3,CATAFGAGGPDEQFF,TGTGCCACCGCCTTTGGTGCGGGAGGGCCCGATGAGCAGTTCTTC
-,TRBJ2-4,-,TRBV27,CASSRGDVGAKNIQYF,TGTGCCAGCAGTAGGGGCGATGTGGGAGCCAAAAACATTCAGTACTTC
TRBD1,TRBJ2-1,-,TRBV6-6,CASSYARDRGNEQFF,TGTGCCAGCAGTTACGCCAGGGACAGGGGAAATGAGCAGTTCTTC
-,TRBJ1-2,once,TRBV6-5,CASSYSRGGSYTF,TGTGCCAGCAGTTACAGCAGGGGCGGAAGCTACACCTTC
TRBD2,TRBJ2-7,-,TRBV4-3,CASSQALGLAGFLRYEQYF,TGCGCCAGCAGCCAAGCTCTTGGGCTAGCGGGTTTCCTACGCTACGAGCAGTACTTC
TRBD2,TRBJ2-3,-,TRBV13,CASSLYGRAAGDTQYF,TGTGCCAGCAGCTTATACGGGAGGGCCGCTGGAGATACGCAGTATTTT
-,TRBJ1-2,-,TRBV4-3,CASSQGQGGYTF,TGCGCCAGCAGCCAAGGCCAGGGTGGCTACACCTTC
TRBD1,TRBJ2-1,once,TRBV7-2,CASSSPGQGHNEQFF,TGTGCCAGCAGCTCTCCGGGACAGGGACACAATGAGCAGTTCTTC
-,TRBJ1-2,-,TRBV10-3,CAISQGNGYTF,TGTGCCATCAGTCAGGGTAATGGCTACACCTTC
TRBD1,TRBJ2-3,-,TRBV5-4,CASSMDGQGAQYF,TGTGCCAGCAGCATGGACGGACAGGGAGCGCAGTATTTT
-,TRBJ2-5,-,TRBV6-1,CASRASGSQETQYF,TGTGCCAGCAGGGCCAGCGGTTCACAAGAGACCCAGTACTTC